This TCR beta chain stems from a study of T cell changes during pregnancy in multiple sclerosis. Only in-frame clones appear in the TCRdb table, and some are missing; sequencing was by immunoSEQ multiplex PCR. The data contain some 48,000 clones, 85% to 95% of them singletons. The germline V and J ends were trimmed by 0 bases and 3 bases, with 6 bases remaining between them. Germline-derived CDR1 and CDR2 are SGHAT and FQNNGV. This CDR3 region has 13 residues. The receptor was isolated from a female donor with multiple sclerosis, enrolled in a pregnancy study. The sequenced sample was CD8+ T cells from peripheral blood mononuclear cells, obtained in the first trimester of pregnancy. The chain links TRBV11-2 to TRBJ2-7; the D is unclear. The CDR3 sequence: CASSLEISYEQYF. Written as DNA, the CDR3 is TGTGCCAGCAGCTTAGAGATCAGCTACGAGCAGTACTTC.